The subject of this entry is one T cell receptor beta chain. These data belong to a study of graft-versus-host responses after intestinal transplantation. In the study overall: Every recipient had anti-thymocyte globulin induction and 2 to 4 years of tacrolimus plus steroids.

Per the germline V gene, CDR1 is SGHTA and CDR2 is FQGNSA. The CDR3 extends over 19 amino acids. The V end lost 4 bases, the J end lost 4 bases, and 28 bases lay between the germline ends. Post-transplant marrow derived from the posterior iliac crest or another site. Clones were sequenced by immunoSEQ multiplex PCR, and TCRdb holds only the in-frame ones, with some missing. The repertoire holds 65,000 to 85,000 clones, with roughly 89% as singletons. Sequencing used bone marrow, obtained approximately 740 days after intestinal transplantation. The chain is built from TRBV7-2 and TRBJ1-2; the D gene is possibly TRBD1 (6 bases). This clonotype was sampled from a human patient who received an intestinal transplant, so some T cells may come from the graft donor. The CDR3 sequence: CASSSAIGGGPTFTYGYTF. For the CDR3, the DNA is TGTGCCAGCAGCTCTGCAATTGGGGGCGGCCCCACCTTCACCTATGGCTACACCTTC.